This T cell receptor beta chain was sequenced in a study of T-cell memory formation after mild COVID-19. Study as a whole: TCR clusters were mostly donor specific. Study observations and caveats: Contracting clones localized mainly to CM and EM when CD4+ and mainly to EMRA when CD8+. Day 37-peaking second-wave clones had unconfirmed SARS-CoV-2 specificity. Cross-reactive memory appears to have joined, as suggested by some responding clones showing up in pre-infection memory.

TCRdb re-analysed the 5' RACE reads in MiXCR, keeping a single row per CDR3 protein. The table lists around 130,000 distinct CDR3 sequences, roughly 15% of them singletons. Per the germline V gene, CDR1 is SGDLS and CDR2 is YYNGEE. The CDR3 is 13 residues long. Trimming removed 0 bases from V and 8 bases from J; junction bases left unmatched: 5. Remarks on this clonotype: Its antigen is currently unknown.

V gene TRBV9 combines with J gene TRBJ2-7, with 7 bases fitting TRBD1. The TCR sequence derives from an adult woman who had mild COVID-19 (a few samples of this study predate the infection). Cell type and time point are not known. Source material: PBMCs or a T cell subset sorted from them (not recorded which). This CDR3 is CASSVGDSVKQYF. The CDR3 region has the DNA TGTGCCAGCAGCGTAGGGGACAGTGTAAAGCAGTACTTC.